This T cell receptor (beta chain) was sequenced in a study of blood T cell repertoires in COVID-19. Germline V gives CDR1 SGDLS, CDR2 YYNGEE. 19 amino acids form the CDR3, both terminal residues included. TCRdb's table, derived via immunoSEQ multiplex PCR, lists solely in-frame clones and lacks some. The sample includes over 200,000 clones, 86% of them seen just once. About this clone itself: No DNA is shown, since the ends of the CDR3 on it are uncertain; the CDR3 is the one TCRdb lists.

This clonotype originated in a man aged 18 to 30 who had recovered from COVID-19. The V gene is TRBV9, the J gene TRBJ2-3; TRBD2 is taken as the D call from the table, unchecked against the DNA. Input material: PBMCs or T cells enriched from blood (not recorded which). CDR3 loop: CASSVGPGLAGGGTDTQYF.